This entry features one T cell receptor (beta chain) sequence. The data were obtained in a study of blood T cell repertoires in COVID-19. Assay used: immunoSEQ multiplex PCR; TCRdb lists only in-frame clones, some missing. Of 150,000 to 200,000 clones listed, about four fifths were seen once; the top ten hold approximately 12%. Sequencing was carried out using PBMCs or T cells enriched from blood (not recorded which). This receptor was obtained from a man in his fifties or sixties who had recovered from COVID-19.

CDR3 sequence reads: CATSDRQGGNQPQHF. As DNA, the CDR3 is TGTGCCACCAGTGATCGACAGGGAGGCAATCAGCCCCAGCATTTT. The V and J genes are TRBV24-1 and TRBJ1-5; the match to TRBD1 covers 7 bases. V lost 3 bases and J lost 2; bases outside the gene matches: 3. The germline gives CDR1 KGHDR, CDR2 SFDVKD. This CDR3 has 15 residues.